Listed below are T cell receptor beta chains from one sample, sequenced in a study of T cells in Graves' hyperthyroidism and ophthalmopathy. MiXCR was run by TCRdb on the multiplex PCR reads, yielding one entry per CDR3 protein. This table holds 450,000 to 700,000 distinct CDR3 sequences, 46% found once. Sample: peripheral blood or thyroid tissue (not recorded which). The receptors here all came from an adult woman with Graves' disease, either hyperthyroidism or ophthalmopathy (not recorded which). The CDR3 runs from the conserved cysteine through the conserved F or W.

TRBV5-5	TRBJ2-5	CASSFRGYQETQYF
TRBV10-3	TRBJ1-1	CAISLLQGSETEAFF
TRBV20-1	TRBJ1-5	CSAGRSNQPQHF
TRBV29-1	TRBJ1-4	CSVVANEKLFF
TRBV4-1	TRBJ1-5	CASPVGSNQPQHF
TRBV20-1	TRBJ2-6	CSARSNTGANVLTF
TRBV20-1	TRBJ1-2	CSAKAGTVYGYTF
TRBV29-1	TRBJ1-3	CSVPVGNTIYF
TRBV5-1	TRBJ1-6	CASSLPTPGTSSPLHF
TRBV20-1	TRBJ2-5	CSASGWTGFQPQYF
TRBV7-2	TRBJ1-1	CASSLGPSMSTEAFF
TRBV19	TRBJ2-7	CASSPRAGEAYEQYF
TRBV20-1	TRBJ2-2	CSAKGTSGDTGELFF
TRBV12-3/TRBV12-4	TRBJ2-2	CASSFVSGANTGELFF
TRBV2	TRBJ1-1	CASSDVGQGEVTEAFF
TRBV5-1	TRBJ1-1	CASSLFFVEPDTEAFF
TRBV3-1	TRBJ1-5	CASSQDLVNQPQHF
TRBV6-6	TRBJ1-2	CASRGHGTGNGYTF
TRBV7-9	TRBJ1-1	CVSSPRQGMNTEAFF
TRBV10-3	TRBJ1-5	CAISVSLGGVGNQPQHF
TRBV11-2	TRBJ2-5	CASSLRQGDSETQYF
TRBV20-1	TRBJ2-7	CSASLGTRLEQYF
TRBV24-1	TRBJ2-5	CTTSDSPNERETQYF
TRBV20-1	TRBJ1-1	CSARYSGTGEGEAFF
TRBV7-9	TRBJ2-2	CASRPNRDGELFF
TRBV7-9	TRBJ2-7	CASSTGGSNEQNF
TRBV6-5	TRBJ1-5	CASSSGPTGGDQPQHF
TRBV6-6	TRBJ2-7	CASSPGVNEQYF
TRBV2	TRBJ2-7	CASRGLAGGRPEQYF
TRBV29-1	TRBJ2-7	CSVATSGSQGQYF
TRBV12-3/TRBV12-4	TRBJ2-5	CASSLRPVGTSGEETQYF
TRBV5-1	TRBJ1-2	CASSLVPGGGYTF
TRBV7-9	TRBJ2-2	CASSLGLAGAFGELFF
TRBV4-2	TRBJ2-3	CASSLGLATGMQYF
TRBV6-4	TRBJ2-7	CASRTGGVKQYF
TRBV5-8	TRBJ2-7	CASSSMTSGSSYEQYF
TRBV11-2	TRBJ2-5	CASSFDRQETQYF
TRBV9	TRBJ1-5	CASSVGPQNQPQHF
TRBV5-1	TRBJ2-5	CASRTGLAGPQYF
TRBV5-1	TRBJ1-6	CASSFGTGDNSPLHF
TRBV6-1	TRBJ2-2	CASSVLEAGELFF
TRBV4-2	TRBJ1-5	CASSQEGLRQGISNQPQHF
TRBV9	TRBJ2-7	CASSVGSRGEQYF
TRBV2	TRBJ1-5	CASSEGQGRKPQHF
TRBV19	TRBJ2-6	CASISGLTF
TRBV7-9	TRBJ2-2	CASPSTGELFF
TRBV27	TRBJ2-7	CASSFRTSGRGEQYF